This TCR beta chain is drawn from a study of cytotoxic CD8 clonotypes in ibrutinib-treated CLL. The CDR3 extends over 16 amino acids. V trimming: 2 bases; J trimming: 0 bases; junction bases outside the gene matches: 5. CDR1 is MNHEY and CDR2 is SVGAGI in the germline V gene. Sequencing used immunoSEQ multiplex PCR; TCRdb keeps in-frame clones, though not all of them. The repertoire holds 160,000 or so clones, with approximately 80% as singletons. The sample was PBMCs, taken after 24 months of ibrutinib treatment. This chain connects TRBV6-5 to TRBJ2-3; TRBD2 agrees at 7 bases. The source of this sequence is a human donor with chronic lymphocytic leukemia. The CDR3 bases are TGTGCCAGCAGTTACCGGCGGGAGTGGAGCACAGATACGCAGTATTTT. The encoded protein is CASSYRREWSTDTQYF.